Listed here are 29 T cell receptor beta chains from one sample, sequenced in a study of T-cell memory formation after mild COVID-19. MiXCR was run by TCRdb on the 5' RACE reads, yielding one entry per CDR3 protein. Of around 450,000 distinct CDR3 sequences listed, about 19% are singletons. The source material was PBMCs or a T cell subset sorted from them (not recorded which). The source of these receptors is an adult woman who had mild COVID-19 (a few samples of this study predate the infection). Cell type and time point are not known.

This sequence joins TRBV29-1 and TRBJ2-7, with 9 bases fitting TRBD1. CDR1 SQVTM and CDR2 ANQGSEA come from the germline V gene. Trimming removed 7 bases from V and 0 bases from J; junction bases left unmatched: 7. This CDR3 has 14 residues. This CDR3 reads CSASGQGSSYEQYF. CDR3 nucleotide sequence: TGCAGCGCCTCGGGACAGGGAAGCTCCTACGAGCAGTACTTC.

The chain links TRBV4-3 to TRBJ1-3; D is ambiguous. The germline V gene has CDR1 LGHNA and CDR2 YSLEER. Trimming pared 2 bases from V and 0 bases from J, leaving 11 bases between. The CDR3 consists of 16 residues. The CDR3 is CASSQLHQSSGNTIYF. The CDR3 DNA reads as TGCGCCAGCAGCCAACTCCACCAGAGCTCTGGAAACACCATATATTTT.

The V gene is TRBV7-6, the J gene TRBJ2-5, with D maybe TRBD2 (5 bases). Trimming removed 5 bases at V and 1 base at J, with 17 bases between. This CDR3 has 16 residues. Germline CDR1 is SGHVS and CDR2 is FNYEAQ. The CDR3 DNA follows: TGTGCCAGCAGCCTTCGCCTAGTAGGAGGCCAAGAGACCCAGTACTTC. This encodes CASSLRLVGGQETQYF.

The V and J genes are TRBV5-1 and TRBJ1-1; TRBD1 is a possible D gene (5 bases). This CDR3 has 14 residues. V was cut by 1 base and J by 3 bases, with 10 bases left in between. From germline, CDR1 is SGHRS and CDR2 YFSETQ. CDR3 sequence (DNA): TGCGCCAGCAGCTTGCAGGGTGGGTACACTGAAGCTTTCTTT. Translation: CASSLQGGYTEAFF.

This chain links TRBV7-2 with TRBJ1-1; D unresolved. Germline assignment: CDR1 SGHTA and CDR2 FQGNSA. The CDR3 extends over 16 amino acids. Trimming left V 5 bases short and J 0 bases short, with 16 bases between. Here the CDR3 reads CASSRPLGYLNTEAFF. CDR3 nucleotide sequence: TGTGCCAGCAGCCGACCTCTGGGTTACCTGAACACTGAAGCTTTCTTT.

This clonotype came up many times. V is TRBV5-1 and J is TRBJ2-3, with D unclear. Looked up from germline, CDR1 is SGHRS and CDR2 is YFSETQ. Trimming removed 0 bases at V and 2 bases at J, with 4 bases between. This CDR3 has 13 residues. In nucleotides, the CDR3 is TGCGCCAGCAGCTTGGTCCCCACAGATACGCAGTATTTT. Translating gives CASSLVPTDTQYF.

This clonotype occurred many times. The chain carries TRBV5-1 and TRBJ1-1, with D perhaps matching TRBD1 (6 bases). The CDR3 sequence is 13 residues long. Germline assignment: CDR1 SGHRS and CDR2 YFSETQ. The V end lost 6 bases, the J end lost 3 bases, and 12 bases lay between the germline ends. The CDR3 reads CASMGAAYTEAFF. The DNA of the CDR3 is TGCGCCAGCATGGGGGCAGCCTACACTGAAGCTTTCTTT.

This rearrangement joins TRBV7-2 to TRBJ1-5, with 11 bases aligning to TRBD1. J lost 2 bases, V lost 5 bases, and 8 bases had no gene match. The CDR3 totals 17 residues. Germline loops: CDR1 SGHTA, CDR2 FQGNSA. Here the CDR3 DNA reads TGTGCCAGCAGCCTTAGGACAGGGGGCAATGGCAATCAGCCCCAGCATTTT. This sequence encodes CASSLRTGGNGNQPQHF.

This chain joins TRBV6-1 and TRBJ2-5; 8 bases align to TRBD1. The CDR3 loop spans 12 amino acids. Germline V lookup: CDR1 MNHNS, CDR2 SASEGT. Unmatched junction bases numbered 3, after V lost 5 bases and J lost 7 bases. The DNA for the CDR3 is TGTGCCAGCAGTTGGACAGGGAGGACCCAGTACTTC. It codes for CASSWTGRTQYF.

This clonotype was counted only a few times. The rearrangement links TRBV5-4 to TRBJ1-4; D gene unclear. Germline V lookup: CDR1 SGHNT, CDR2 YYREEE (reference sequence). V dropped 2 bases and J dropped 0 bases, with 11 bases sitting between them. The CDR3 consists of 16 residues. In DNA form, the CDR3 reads TGTGCCAGCAGCTTCCGGACGGGTGCAACTAATGAAAAACTGTTTTTT. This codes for CASSFRTGATNEKLFF. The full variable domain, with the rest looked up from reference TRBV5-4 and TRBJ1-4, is ETGVTQSPTHLIKTRGQQVTLRCSSQSGHNTVSWYQQALGQGPQFIFQYYREEENGRGNFPPRFSGLQFPNYSSELNVNALELDDSALYLCASSFRTGATNEKLFFGSGTQLSVL.

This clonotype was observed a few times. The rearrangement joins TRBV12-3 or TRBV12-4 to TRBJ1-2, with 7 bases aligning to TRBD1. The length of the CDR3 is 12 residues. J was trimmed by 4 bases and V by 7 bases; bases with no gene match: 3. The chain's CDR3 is CASNRGIYGYTF. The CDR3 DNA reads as TGTGCCAGCAACAGGGGAATCTATGGCTACACCTTC.

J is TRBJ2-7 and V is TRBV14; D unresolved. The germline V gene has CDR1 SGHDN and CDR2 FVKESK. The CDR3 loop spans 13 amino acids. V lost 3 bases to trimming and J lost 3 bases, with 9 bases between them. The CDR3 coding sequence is TGTGCCAGCAGCCACGTGGGGTACTACGAGCAGTACTTC. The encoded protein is CASSHVGYYEQYF. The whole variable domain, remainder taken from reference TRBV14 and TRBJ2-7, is EAGVTQFPSHSVIEKGQTVTLRCDPISGHDNLYWYRRVMGKEIKFLLHFVKESKQDESGMPNNRFLAERTGGTYSTLKVQPAELEDSGVYFCASSHVGYYEQYFGPGTRLTVT.

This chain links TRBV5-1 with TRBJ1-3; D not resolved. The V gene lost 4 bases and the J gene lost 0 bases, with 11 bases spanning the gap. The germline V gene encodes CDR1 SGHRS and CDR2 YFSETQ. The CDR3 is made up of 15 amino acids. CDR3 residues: CASSPNDFSGNTIYF. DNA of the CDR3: TGCGCCAGCAGCCCCAACGATTTCTCTGGAAACACCATATATTTT.

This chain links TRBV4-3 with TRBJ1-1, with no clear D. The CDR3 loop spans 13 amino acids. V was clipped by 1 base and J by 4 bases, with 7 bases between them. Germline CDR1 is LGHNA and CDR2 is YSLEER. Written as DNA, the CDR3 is TGCGCCAGCAGCCAAGCCGGAAGCACTGAAGCTTTCTTT. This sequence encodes CASSQAGSTEAFF.

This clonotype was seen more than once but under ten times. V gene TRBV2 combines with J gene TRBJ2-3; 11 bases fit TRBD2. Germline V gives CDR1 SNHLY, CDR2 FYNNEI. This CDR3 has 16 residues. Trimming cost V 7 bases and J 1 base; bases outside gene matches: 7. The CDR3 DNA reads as TGTGCCAGCACTAGCGGGGGGTCCCCTCGCACAGATACGCAGTATTTT. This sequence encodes CASTSGGSPRTDTQYF.

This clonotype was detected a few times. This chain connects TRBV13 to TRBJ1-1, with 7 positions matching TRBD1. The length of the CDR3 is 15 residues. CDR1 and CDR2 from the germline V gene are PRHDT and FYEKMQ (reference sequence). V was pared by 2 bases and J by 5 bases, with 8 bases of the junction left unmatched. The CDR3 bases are TGTGCCAGCAGCTTAAGAGAGGGGGCCAGGACTGAAGCTTTCTTT. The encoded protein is CASSLREGARTEAFF.

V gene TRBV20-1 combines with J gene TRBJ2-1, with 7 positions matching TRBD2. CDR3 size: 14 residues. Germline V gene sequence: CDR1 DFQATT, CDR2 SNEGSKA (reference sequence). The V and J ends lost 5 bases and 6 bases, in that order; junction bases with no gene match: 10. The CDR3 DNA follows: TGCAGTGCTCAACGGGGCGGGGGTCTCAATGAGCAGTTCTTC. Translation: CSAQRGGGLNEQFF.

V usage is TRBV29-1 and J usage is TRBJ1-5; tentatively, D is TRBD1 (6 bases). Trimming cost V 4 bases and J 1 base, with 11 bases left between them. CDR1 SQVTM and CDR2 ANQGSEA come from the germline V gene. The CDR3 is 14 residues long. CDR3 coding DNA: TGCAGCGTTGTACTGGGGGGCAGCAATCAGCCCCAGCATTTT. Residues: CSVVLGGSNQPQHF.

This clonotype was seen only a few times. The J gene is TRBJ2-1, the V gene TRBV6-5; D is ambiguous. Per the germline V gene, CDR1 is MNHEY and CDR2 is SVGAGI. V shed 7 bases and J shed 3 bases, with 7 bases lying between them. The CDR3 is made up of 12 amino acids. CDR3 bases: TGTGCCAGCATATCGGACTACAATGAGCAGTTCTTC. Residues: CASISDYNEQFF.

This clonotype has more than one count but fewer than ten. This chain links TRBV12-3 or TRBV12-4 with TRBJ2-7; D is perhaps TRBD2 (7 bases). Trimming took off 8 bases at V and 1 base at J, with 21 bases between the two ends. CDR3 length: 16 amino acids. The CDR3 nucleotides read TGTGCCAGCGGCGGGGGCTATCAGCGGGATTCCTACGAGCAGTACTTC. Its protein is CASGGGYQRDSYEQYF.

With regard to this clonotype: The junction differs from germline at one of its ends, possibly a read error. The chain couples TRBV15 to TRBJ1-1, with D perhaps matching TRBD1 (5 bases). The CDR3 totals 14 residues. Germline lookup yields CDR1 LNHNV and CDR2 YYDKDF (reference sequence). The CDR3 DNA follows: TGTGCCACCAGCAGAGATAAGGGGCTGACAATTAGGGTCTTT. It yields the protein CATSRDKGLTIRVF.

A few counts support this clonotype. The CDR3, as DNA: TGTGCCAGCAGCTTTCGGGAACTCGTTGTGAACACTGAAGCTTTCTTT. Protein product: CASSFRELVVNTEAFF. The chain employs TRBV5-5 and TRBJ1-1; the D is unclear. The CDR3 has 16 amino acids. Germline CDR1 reads SGHKS; CDR2 reads YYEKEE (reference sequence). V was trimmed by 2 bases and J by 0 bases, leaving 14 bases between them.

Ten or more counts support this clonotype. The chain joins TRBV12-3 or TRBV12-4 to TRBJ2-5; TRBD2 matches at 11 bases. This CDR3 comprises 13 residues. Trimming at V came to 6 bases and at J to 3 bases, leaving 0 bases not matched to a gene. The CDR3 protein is CASRLAGEETQYF. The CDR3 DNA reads TGTGCCAGCAGACTAGCGGGGGAAGAGACCCAGTACTTC.

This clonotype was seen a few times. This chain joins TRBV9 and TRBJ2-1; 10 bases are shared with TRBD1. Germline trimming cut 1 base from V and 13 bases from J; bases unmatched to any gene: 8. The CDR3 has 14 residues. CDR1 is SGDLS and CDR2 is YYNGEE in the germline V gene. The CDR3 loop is CASSVYSGTGEQFF. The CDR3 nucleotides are TGTGCCAGCAGCGTATACTCCGGGACAGGGGAACAGTTCTTC.

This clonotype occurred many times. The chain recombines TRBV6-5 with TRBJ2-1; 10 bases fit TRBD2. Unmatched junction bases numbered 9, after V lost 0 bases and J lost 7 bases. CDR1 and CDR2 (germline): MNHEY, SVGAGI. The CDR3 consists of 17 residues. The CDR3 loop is CASSYSVSGGAGNEQFF. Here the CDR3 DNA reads TGTGCCAGCAGTTACTCCGTCAGCGGGGGGGCCGGTAATGAGCAGTTCTTC.

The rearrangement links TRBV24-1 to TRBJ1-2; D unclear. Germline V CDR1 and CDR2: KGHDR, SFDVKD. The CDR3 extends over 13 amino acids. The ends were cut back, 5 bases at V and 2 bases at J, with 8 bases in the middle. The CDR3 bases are TGTGCCACCAGTGGCGGCGGGAACTATGGCTACACCTTC. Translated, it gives CATSGGGNYGYTF.

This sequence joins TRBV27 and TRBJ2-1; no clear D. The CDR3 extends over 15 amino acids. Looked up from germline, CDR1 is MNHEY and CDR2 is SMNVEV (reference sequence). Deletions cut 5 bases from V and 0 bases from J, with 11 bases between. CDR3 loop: CASSMRVLSYNEQFF. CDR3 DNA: TGTGCCAGCAGTATGCGAGTCCTCTCCTACAATGAGCAGTTCTTC.

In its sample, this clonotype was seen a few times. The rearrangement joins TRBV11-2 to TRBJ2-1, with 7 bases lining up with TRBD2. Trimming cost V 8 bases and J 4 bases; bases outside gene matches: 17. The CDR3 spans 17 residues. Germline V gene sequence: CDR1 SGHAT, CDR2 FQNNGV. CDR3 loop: CASGSVGAGVRYNEQFF. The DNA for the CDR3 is TGTGCCAGCGGCAGCGTAGGGGCGGGAGTTCGATACAATGAGCAGTTCTTC.

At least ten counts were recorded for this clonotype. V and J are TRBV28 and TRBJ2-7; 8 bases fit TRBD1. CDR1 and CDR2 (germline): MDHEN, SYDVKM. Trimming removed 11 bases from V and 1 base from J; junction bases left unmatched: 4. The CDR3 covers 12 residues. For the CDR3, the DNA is TGTGCCTCGGGACAGGCTTCCTACGAGCAGTACTTC. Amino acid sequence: CASGQASYEQYF. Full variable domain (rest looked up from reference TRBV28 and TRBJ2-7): DVKVTQSSRYLVKRTGEKVFLECVQDMDHENMFWYRQDPGLGLRLIYFSYDVKMKEKGDIPEGYSVSREKKERFSLILESASTNQTSMYLCASGQASYEQYFGPGTRLTVT.